This TCR beta chain was sequenced during a study of T-cell memory formation after mild COVID-19. This CDR3 region has 12 residues. The germline V gene has CDR1 MNHEY and CDR2 SVGEGT. V was cut by 6 bases and J by 6 bases, with 11 bases left in between. This clonotype was picked up a small number of times. TCRdb re-derived calls from the 5' RACE reads in MiXCR, one entry per CDR3 protein. This sample carries some 210,000 distinct CDR3 sequences, more than 9% of them seen once, and the ten largest clones take just over 3%. The sequenced material came from PBMCs or a T cell subset sorted from them (not recorded which). The TCR sequence derives from a man between 18 and 29 years old who had mild COVID-19 (a few samples of this study predate the infection). Cell type and time point are not known. The J gene is TRBJ1-2, the V gene TRBV6-2 or TRBV6-3; possibly TRBD1 for D (6 bases). The chain's CDR3 is CASRANRDGYTF. The CDR3 DNA is TGTGCCAGCAGAGCGAACAGGGATGGCTACACCTTC.